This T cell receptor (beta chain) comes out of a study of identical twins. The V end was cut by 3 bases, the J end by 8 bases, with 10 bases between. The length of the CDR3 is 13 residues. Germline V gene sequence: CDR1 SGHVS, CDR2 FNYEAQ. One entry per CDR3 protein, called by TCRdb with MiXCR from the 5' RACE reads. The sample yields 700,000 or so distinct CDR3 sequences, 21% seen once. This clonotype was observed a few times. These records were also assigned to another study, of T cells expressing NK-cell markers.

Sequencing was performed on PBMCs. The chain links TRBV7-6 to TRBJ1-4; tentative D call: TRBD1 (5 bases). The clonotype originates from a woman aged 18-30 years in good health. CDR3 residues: CASSFGRGEKLFF. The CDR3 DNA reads TGTGCCAGCAGCTTCGGGCGGGGGGAAAAACTGTTTTTT.